The TCR beta chain described here comes from a study of T cells in Graves' hyperthyroidism and ophthalmopathy. Study-level results: From stable hyperthyroidism, ophthalmopathy was set apart by a 13 V-J model.

RNA transcripts served as the template for amplifying TCR beta CDR3 regions. With the HTBI primer set, the TCR CDR3 went through a first round of RT-PCR. TCRdb reprocessed the multiplex PCR reads with MiXCR, giving one entry per CDR3 protein. Here the sample spans about 550,000 distinct CDR3 sequences, about 20% being singletons. The CDR3 contains 13 residues. The germline V gene encodes CDR1 MDHEN and CDR2 SYDVKM. V was clipped by 5 bases and J by 4 bases, with 11 bases between them. This clonotype appeared many times. What it binds is not known. The chain uses TRBV28 and TRBJ1-2; no reliable D call. The sequenced material came from blood. The source is a man aged 18 to 29 with Graves' hyperthyroidism. The CDR3 loop reads CASSPRFAYGYTF. In DNA form, the CDR3 reads TGTGCCAGCAGTCCCCGCTTTGCCTATGGCTACACCTTC.